These 3 T cell receptor beta chains were sequenced from one sample in a study of technical replicates of blood from a few donors. Sequencing was performed with immunoSEQ multiplex PCR; in TCRdb, only in-frame clones are kept and a portion is missing. Of over 70,000 clones listed, over 90% were seen once; the top ten hold 4.5% to 5%. Material: PBMCs. The receptors stem from a human donor in good health. Some clones in this sample may be carry-over from other donors' samples.

The chain couples TRBV6-4 to TRBJ1-1, with D uncertain. V lost 6 bases and J 0 bases, leaving 14 bases between the germline ends. CDR1 and CDR2 from the germline V gene are MRHNA and SNTAGT. The CDR3 has 15 amino acids. The CDR3 spells CASRPLGDMNTEAFF. The CDR3 region has the DNA TGTGCCAGCAGACCCCTGGGAGACATGAACACTGAAGCTTTCTTT.

The CDR3 loop is CASSLARGYSPLHF. The CDR3 region has the DNA TGTGCCAGCAGCTTAGCCAGGGGATATTCACCCCTCCACTTT. This rearrangement joins TRBV7-6 to TRBJ1-6; D may be TRBD1 (6 bases). The CDR3 contains 14 residues. The V end lost 0 bases, the J end lost 8 bases, and 8 bases lay between the germline ends. Germline V gene lookup returns CDR1 SGHVS and CDR2 FNYEAQ.

The chain is built from TRBV11-1 and TRBJ2-2, with 9 bases identical to TRBD2. There are 16 residues in the CDR3. Germline assignment: CDR1 SGHAT and CDR2 FQDESV (reference sequence). V trimming: 4 bases; J trimming: 4 bases; junction bases outside the gene matches: 7. The CDR3 nucleotides read TGTGCCAGCAGCTCGACTAGCGGAGGGGGCACCGGGGAGCTGTTTTTT. Its protein is CASSSTSGGGTGELFF.